The T cell receptor beta chain described here comes from a study of blood T cell repertoires in COVID-19. Turning to the study itself: Sources were T cells, B-cell-depleted T cells, or PBMCs; the material itself was cDNA or gDNA.

Using immunoSEQ multiplex PCR, the repertoire was profiled, and TCRdb retains in-frame clones only, with some absent. Of roughly 290,000 clones listed, around 82% are singletons. V was clipped by 2 bases and J by 9 bases; unmatched bases: 19. Germline V gives CDR1 ENHRY, CDR2 SYGVKD. The CDR3 is made up of 18 amino acids. This chain links TRBV10-3 with TRBJ1-2, with 9 positions matching TRBD1. Sequencing input: peripheral blood. The TCR comes from a person aged 70 to 85 with COVID-19, enrolled during active disease. The CDR3 here is CAISEPGDGQGWGISYTF. The CDR3 nucleotides are TGTGCCATCAGTGAGCCGGGAGATGGACAGGGGTGGGGAATAAGCTACACCTTC.